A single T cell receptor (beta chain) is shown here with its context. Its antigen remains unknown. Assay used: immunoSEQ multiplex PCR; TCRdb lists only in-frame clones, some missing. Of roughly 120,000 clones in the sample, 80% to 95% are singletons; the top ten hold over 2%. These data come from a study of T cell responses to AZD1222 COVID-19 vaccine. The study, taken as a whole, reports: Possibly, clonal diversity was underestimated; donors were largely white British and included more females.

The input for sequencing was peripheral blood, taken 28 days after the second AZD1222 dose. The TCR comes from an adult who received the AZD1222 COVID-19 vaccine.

CDR3 sequence (DNA): TGTGCCAGTATGCGGACAGTTAACAATGAGCAGTTCTTC. Protein product: CASMRTVNNEQFF. The rearrangement joins TRBV19 to TRBJ2-1; a possible D gene is TRBD1 (6 bases). Germline CDR1 LNHDA, CDR2 SQIVND (reference sequence). The CDR3 has 13 amino acids. Trimming took 7 bases from V and 5 from J, leaving 12 bases between them.